Listed below are T cell receptor beta chains from one sample, sequenced in a study of shared clonotypes between healthy human individuals. TCRdb keeps only in-frame clones here, not all; method: immunoSEQ multiplex PCR. The repertoire has 630,000 or so clones, nearly 98% of them found once; the top ten carry roughly 0.29%. Material for sequencing was naive CD8+ T cells sorted from blood. The source of these receptors is a man in his thirties or forties in good health. CDR3s include the opening cysteine and the closing phenylalanine or tryptophan. Each record gives: clone size, V gene, D gene, J gene, CDR3 protein, CDR3 DNA. The D gene is left open where the match is weak. Only some rows state a clone size, as once, few, many or a class for expanded clones.

>.|TRBV7-9|.|TRBJ1-4
CASSLVREWMFF
TGTGCCAGCAGCTTAGTACGGGAGTGGATGTTTTTT
>.|TRBV5-5|.|TRBJ2-1
CASSLRQVYNEQFF
TGTGCCAGCAGCCTGAGGCAGGTCTACAATGAGCAGTTCTTC
>.|TRBV28|.|TRBJ1-2
CASSFYSTDLDLGYTF
TGTGCCAGCAGTTTTTATTCCACAGACCTCGACCTTGGCTACACCTTC
>once|TRBV21-1|.|TRBJ2-1
CASGRPVLGQLYNEQFF
TGTGCCAGCGGACGGCCTGTCTTGGGACAGCTATACAATGAGCAGTTCTTC
>.|TRBV11-2|.|TRBJ2-7
CASSSDQYEQYF
TGTGCCAGCAGCTCCGACCAATACGAGCAGTACTTC
>.|TRBV19|.|TRBJ2-7
CASSISSHGYEQYF
TGTGCCAGTAGTATCAGCTCTCACGGGTACGAGCAGTACTTC
>.|TRBV5-1|.|TRBJ2-7
CASSLTAYEQYF
TGCGCCAGCAGCTTGACCGCCTACGAGCAGTACTTC
>once|TRBV5-6|.|TRBJ1-1
CASSRRQDTEAFF
TGTGCCAGCAGCCGTCGGCAGGACACTGAAGCTTTCTTT
>few|TRBV5-1|.|TRBJ2-7
CASSLSPSYEQYF
TGCGCCAGCAGCTTGTCGCCCTCCTACGAGCAGTACTTC
>.|TRBV27|.|TRBJ2-1
CASSFAGPYNEQFF
TGTGCCAGCAGTTTTGCGGGACCCTACAATGAGCAGTTCTTC
>.|TRBV7-9|TRBD1|TRBJ1-2
CASSLTGDRWNGYTF
TGTGCCAGCAGTTTAACAGGGGACAGATGGAATGGCTACACCTTC
>.|TRBV11-3|TRBD2|TRBJ2-1
CASSLGTSSREQFF
TGTGCCAGCAGCTTAGGGACTAGCAGTAGGGAGCAGTTCTTC
>.|TRBV7-9|TRBD1|TRBJ2-7
CASSLGDRGRSSYEQYF
TGTGCCAGCAGCTTAGGAGACAGGGGGCGTTCCTCTTACGAGCAGTACTTC
>.|TRBV28|.|TRBJ1-2
CASSPGPGPYGYTF
TGTGCCAGCAGTCCCGGTCCCGGTCCTTATGGCTACACCTTC
>.|TRBV11-3|TRBD2|TRBJ2-1
CASSPGSGTKNNEQFF
TGTGCCAGCAGTCCAGGTTCAGGGACTAAGAACAATGAGCAGTTCTTC
>.|TRBV10-1|.|TRBJ2-7
CASSETSFPYEQYF
TGCGCCAGCAGTGAAACGAGCTTTCCCTACGAGCAGTACTTC
>.|TRBV7-6|TRBD1|TRBJ2-1
CASSPERGHEQFF
TGTGCCAGCAGCCCCGAAAGGGGGCATGAGCAGTTCTTC
>.|TRBV30|.|TRBJ1-3
CAWSRGVGNTIYF
TGTGCCTGGTCCCGGGGCGTTGGAAACACCATATATTTT
>.|TRBV6-5|TRBD2|TRBJ2-5
CASRNLAVIQETQYF
TGTGCCAGCAGGAACCTAGCGGTGATACAAGAGACCCAGTACTTC
>.|TRBV5-4|TRBD2|TRBJ2-7
CASSLGPSGLAVAYEQYF
TGTGCCAGCAGCTTGGGCCCCTCCGGACTAGCGGTCGCCTACGAGCAGTACTTC
>.|TRBV7-9|.|TRBJ2-2
CASSPRDKRNTGELFF
TGTGCCAGCAGCCCCCGGGACAAGAGGAACACCGGGGAGCTGTTTTTT
>.|TRBV10-2|TRBD2|TRBJ2-2
CASIGTSAVIVGELFF
TGCGCCAGCATCGGGACTAGCGCCGTCATTGTGGGGGAGCTGTTTTTT
>.|TRBV7-8|.|TRBJ1-1
CASSLAGGSEAFF
TGTGCCAGCAGCTTAGCCGGGGGGTCTGAAGCTTTCTTT
>.|TRBV27|TRBD2|TRBJ2-7
CASSYGAGGLYEQYF
TGTGCCAGCAGTTATGGGGCGGGAGGCCTCTACGAGCAGTACTTC
>.|TRBV11-2|.|TRBJ1-5
CASSLDPGNQPQHF
TGTGCCAGCAGCTTAGATCCTGGCAATCAGCCCCAGCATTTT
>.|TRBV7-9|.|TRBJ2-1
CASSLVAREQFF
TGTGCCAGCAGCTTAGTTGCGCGGGAGCAGTTCTTC
>.|TRBV19|.|TRBJ2-3
CASRGAGGSTDTQYF
TGTGCCAGTAGGGGCGCAGGGGGGTCCACAGATACGCAGTATTTT
>.|TRBV7-8|TRBD1|TRBJ1-2
CASTVQGWHGYTF
TGTGCCAGCACCGTACAGGGGTGGCATGGCTACACCTTC
>.|TRBV28|.|TRBJ2-1
CASSLDSYNEQFF
TGTGCCAGCAGTTTAGACTCGTACAATGAGCAGTTCTTC
>.|TRBV27|TRBD2|TRBJ2-7
CASAIAGPTYEQYF
TGTGCCAGCGCTATAGCGGGACCTACCTACGAGCAGTACTTC
>.|TRBV5-5|TRBD1|TRBJ2-1
CASSSLWDSSYNEQFF
TGTGCCAGCAGCTCCCTCTGGGACAGCTCCTACAATGAGCAGTTCTTC
>once|TRBV11-2|.|TRBJ2-7
CASLLGGTYEQYF
TGTGCCAGCCTCCTCGGGGGCACCTACGAGCAGTACTTC
>.|TRBV27|TRBD2|TRBJ2-7
CASRPRTSSYEQYF
TGTGCCAGCAGACCAAGGACTAGCTCCTACGAGCAGTACTTC
>.|TRBV27|.|TRBJ2-2
CASSLYGVARTGELFF
TGTGCCAGCAGTTTATACGGTGTCGCCCGGACCGGGGAGCTGTTTTTT
>.|TRBV27|.|TRBJ2-3
CASSPRTVSTDTQYF
TGTGCCAGCAGTCCCCGGACGGTTAGCACAGATACGCAGTATTTT
>.|TRBV7-9|TRBD2|TRBJ2-2
CASSPPYQGLNTGELFF
TGTGCCAGCAGCCCACCCTACCAGGGACTAAACACCGGGGAGCTGTTTTTT
>.|TRBV5-5|.|TRBJ1-1
CASSLGMNTEAFF
TGTGCCAGCAGCTTGGGAATGAACACTGAAGCTTTCTTT
>.|TRBV29-1|TRBD1|TRBJ2-1
CSVGQSTSNEQFF
TGCAGCGTGGGACAGTCAACGTCCAATGAGCAGTTCTTC
>.|TRBV7-2|TRBD2|TRBJ2-1
CASSLGVATGRSSYNEQFF
TGTGCCAGCAGCTTAGGGGTCGCGACCGGGAGGAGCTCCTACAATGAGCAGTTCTTC
>once|TRBV28|.|TRBJ2-3
CASSLGSLSTDTQYF
TGTGCCAGCAGTTTAGGCAGCCTTAGCACAGATACGCAGTATTTT
>.|TRBV15|TRBD1|TRBJ1-2
CATSRDSFTGGAGYGYTF
TGTGCCACCAGCAGAGATTCTTTTACAGGGGGCGCGGGCTATGGCTACACCTTC
>.|TRBV6-5|.|TRBJ2-7
CASSLTGSYEQYF
TGTGCCAGCAGTTTGACAGGCTCCTACGAGCAGTACTTC
>.|TRBV11-2|TRBD1|TRBJ2-7
CASSPTGGGYEQYF
TGTGCCAGCAGCCCGACAGGGGGCGGCTACGAGCAGTACTTC
>.|TRBV9|.|TRBJ1-4
CASSPSGEKLFF
TGTGCCAGCAGCCCTTCGGGGGAAAAACTGTTTTTT
>.|TRBV4-3|TRBD2|TRBJ2-1
CASSQDGGGTSYNEQFF
TGCGCCAGCAGCCAAGATGGCGGGGGAACTTCCTACAATGAGCAGTTCTTC
>.|TRBV7-8|TRBD2|TRBJ2-7
CASSPRTSGTYEQYF
TGTGCCAGCAGCCCACGGACTAGCGGAACCTACGAGCAGTACTTC